The 27 T cell receptor beta chains reported below all come from one sample, sequenced in a study of T cells in localized non-small cell lung cancer. The method was immunoSEQ multiplex PCR; TCRdb's version includes in-frame clones alone and lacks a portion of them. The sample shows just over 1,500 clones, 36% of them seen only once. Specimen: lung tumor tissue, collected before any cancer treatment. Receptors originate from a woman aged 40-69 years with stage I lung adenocarcinoma.

This clone occurred a few times. The chain recombines TRBV9 with TRBJ2-3; 8 bases align to TRBD2. The CDR3 length is 17 residues. Germline V gene lookup returns CDR1 SGDLS and CDR2 YYNGEE. With 4 bases clipped from V and 0 bases from J, the junction kept 10 bases outside the gene matches. The CDR3 loop reads CASSPEGLDASTDTQYF. As DNA, the CDR3 is TGTGCCAGCAGCCCGGAGGGACTAGACGCTAGCACAGATACGCAGTATTTT.

This clone has only a few counts. This chain joins TRBV28 and TRBJ1-1; the D is unclear. The germline V gene encodes CDR1 MDHEN and CDR2 SYDVKM. V was trimmed by 6 bases and J by 3 bases, leaving 17 bases between them. The CDR3 spans 15 residues. The CDR3 DNA is TGTGCCAGCAGGCCGTGGGAAGGGCATCACACTGAAGCTTTCTTT. Translated: CASRPWEGHHTEAFF.

This chain links TRBV28 with TRBJ1-5; D is ambiguous. The V gene lost 3 bases and the J gene lost 13 bases, with 13 bases spanning the gap. The CDR3 is 12 residues long. Germline CDR1 reads MDHEN; CDR2 reads SYDVKM. This CDR3 is CASSFRYEKQHF. CDR3 nucleotides: TGTGCCAGCAGTTTCAGGTACGAAAAACAGCATTTT.

V is TRBV6-8 and J is TRBJ1-2; unclear D gene. This CDR3 has 13 amino acids. V gave up 3 bases and J gave up 7 bases, with 12 bases separating them. Germline values: CDR1 MNHGY, CDR2 SAAAGT. The CDR3 sequence: CASSYAPGRGYTF. The CDR3, as DNA: TGTGCCAGCAGTTATGCTCCCGGGCGTGGCTACACCTTC.

The rearrangement joins TRBV19 to TRBJ1-2; 9 nucleotides line up with TRBD1. Germline V gene sequence: CDR1 LNHDA, CDR2 SQIVND (reference sequence). The CDR3 runs 14 residues. V shed 6 bases and J 7 bases; nucleotides not matched to a gene: 9. CDR3 nucleotides: TGTGCCAGTAGACGGACAGGGGCCATCTCTGGCTACACCTTC. Encoded protein: CASRRTGAISGYTF.

A few counts support this clone. V usage is TRBV2 and J usage is TRBJ1-4; weak D call: TRBD1 (6 bases). Germline lookup yields CDR1 SNHLY and CDR2 FYNNEI. The length of the CDR3 is 13 residues. Deletions cut 6 bases from V and 8 bases from J, with 13 bases between. For the CDR3, the DNA is TGTGCCAGCAGCCCAGGGGCGCGAGAAAAACTGTTTTTT. Its translation is CASSPGAREKLFF.

This clone was seen more than once but under ten times. This chain links TRBV19 with TRBJ2-3; 11 bases are a match to TRBD2. After removal of 0 bases from V and 2 bases from J, the junction contained 4 bases not matched to a gene. Germline assignment: CDR1 LNHDA and CDR2 SQIVND (reference sequence). This CDR3 is 17 amino acids long. CDR3 sequence: CASSIELAGVITDTQYF. Written as DNA, the CDR3 is TGTGCCAGTAGTATAGAACTAGCGGGAGTAATCACAGATACGCAGTATTTT.

This clone was seen a few times. V is TRBV2 and J is TRBJ2-2, with D maybe TRBD2 (6 bases). Per germline, CDR1 SNHLY and CDR2 FYNNEI. This CDR3 comprises 15 residues. The V gene lost 2 bases and the J gene lost 11 bases, with 18 bases spanning the gap. Here the CDR3 reads CASSEIIGGGPELFF. In DNA form, the CDR3 reads TGTGCCAGCAGTGAAATAATAGGTGGAGGGCCCGAGCTGTTTTTT.

This clone was counted only a few times. DNA for the CDR3: TGCAGCGTTGACGGACAGGTCGCAGATACGCAGTATTTT. The encoded protein is CSVDGQVADTQYF. The rearrangement links TRBV29-1 to TRBJ2-3; 7 nucleotides align to TRBD1. Germline CDR1 SQVTM, CDR2 ANQGSEA. The trim removed 3 bases at V and 4 bases at J, leaving 4 bases unmatched. The CDR3 covers 13 residues.

This clone was seen a handful of times. The chain has TRBV6-8 and TRBJ2-7; D may correspond to TRBD1 or TRBD2 (5 bases each). V was trimmed by 6 bases and J by 4 bases, leaving 10 bases between them. The CDR3 totals 12 residues. The germline gives CDR1 MNHGY, CDR2 SAAAGT. The CDR3 region has the DNA TGTGCCAGCAGGGGGGAACGGTACGAGCAGTACTTC. Encoded protein: CASRGERYEQYF.

Here the CDR3 DNA reads TGCGCCAGCAGGGTAAATCGACAGTCGGGCTATGGCTACACCTTC. Amino acid sequence: CASRVNRQSGYGYTF. The chain couples TRBV4-1 to TRBJ1-2, with D tentatively TRBD1 (5 bases). Per the germline V gene, CDR1 is MGHRA and CDR2 is YSYEKL. CDR3 size: 15 residues. Trimming stripped 6 bases from V and 4 bases from J, with 18 bases between.

The chain uses TRBV18 and TRBJ1-2; D is ambiguous. CDR1 and CDR2 (germline): KGHSH, LQKENI. The CDR3 covers 14 residues. V was pared by 2 bases and J by 5 bases, with 12 bases between. The CDR3 nucleotides are TGTGCCAGCTCACCAGGGGAGAGGAGGTATGGCTACACCTTC. Translated, it gives CASSPGERRYGYTF.

The J gene is TRBJ1-1, the V gene TRBV29-1, with D possibly being TRBD1 (6 bases). Looked up from germline, CDR1 is SQVTM and CDR2 is ANQGSEA. This CDR3 has 12 amino acids. V shed 3 bases and J shed 6 bases, with 11 bases lying between them. CDR3 amino acids: CSVDQGIAEAFF. The CDR3 DNA sequence: TGCAGCGTTGATCAGGGGATTGCTGAAGCTTTCTTT.

This clone showed up just a few times. The chain couples TRBV1 to TRBJ1-1; the table assigns TRBD1, which was not confirmed against the DNA. TRBV1 is given as a pseudogene. CDR3 size: 15 residues. The CDR3 sequence is CASSRKQGFDTEAFF. Written as DNA, the CDR3 is TGCGCCAGCAGCCGAAAACAGGGGTTCGACACTGAAGCTTTCTTT.

This clone is deemed medium-sized. One junction end does not reproduce the germline sequence, and a read error may be involved. V usage is TRBV11-3 and J usage is TRBJ2-1; perhaps TRBD2 as D (5 bases). Germline CDR1 reads SGHNT; CDR2 reads YENEEA. The CDR3 has 15 amino acids. The CDR3 sequence: CASSLEGGAYNEQFF. Here the CDR3 DNA reads TGTGCCAGCAGCCTAGAGGGTGGGGCCTACAATGAGCAGTTCTTC.

This clone was picked up a small number of times. In DNA, the CDR3 is TGTGCCAGCAGTGAGACGGCGGGAGGGCCCTCAGATACGCAGTATTTT. It translates to CASSETAGGPSDTQYF. The V call is TRBV6-8, the J call TRBJ2-3, with 9 bases aligning to TRBD2. The CDR3 is 16 residues long. The germline CDR1 and CDR2 sequences are MNHGY and SAAAGT. The V segment lost 5 bases and the J segment 4 bases; nucleotides outside the gene matches: 10.

This clone was counted only a few times. The chain recombines TRBV6-8 with TRBJ2-2; TRBD2 agrees at 14 bases. Germline V gene lookup returns CDR1 MNHGY and CDR2 SAAAGT. This CDR3 comprises 19 residues. Trimming cost V 6 bases and J 8 bases; bases outside gene matches: 17. DNA of the CDR3: TGTGCCAGCAGCCCTACGGGGACTAGCGGGGGCACCGTAGAGGGGGAGCTGTTTTTT. It specifies CASSPTGTSGGTVEGELFF.

This clone appeared once. This chain connects TRBV18 to TRBJ2-1, with 10 bases identical to TRBD2. The V segment lost 0 bases and the J segment 7 bases; nucleotides outside the gene matches: 6. There are 16 residues in the CDR3. The germline V gene encodes CDR1 KGHSH and CDR2 LQKENI. The CDR3 here is CASSPPSGGDKNEQFF. CDR3 nucleotides: TGTGCCAGCTCACCACCAAGCGGGGGGGATAAAAATGAGCAGTTCTTC.

This clone is termed medium-sized. The genes are TRBV11-3 and TRBJ2-5; 8 nucleotides match TRBD2. Trimming took 3 bases from V and 0 from J; bases not matched to a gene: 6. CDR1 is SGHNT, CDR2 YENEEA, per germline. The CDR3 is made up of 16 amino acids. CDR3 sequence reads: CASSLQAGDNQETQYF. The CDR3 DNA reads TGTGCCAGCAGCTTGCAAGCGGGAGACAACCAAGAGACCCAGTACTTC.

The J gene is TRBJ1-2, the V gene TRBV14; D is undetermined. The CDR3 covers 13 residues. Deletions cut 3 bases from V and 8 bases from J, with 13 bases between. Germline V gene data show CDR1 as SGHDN and CDR2 as FVKESK. CDR3 bases: TGTGCCAGCAGCCAGGCCGGAGTTCACGGCTACACCTTC. Translated: CASSQAGVHGYTF.

The chain's CDR3 is CASSLRDRATGEQYF. The CDR3 DNA is TGTGCCAGCAGTCTCCGGGACAGGGCCACTGGGGAGCAGTACTTC. The chain couples TRBV28 to TRBJ2-7; 9 bases agree with TRBD1. Unmatched junction bases numbered 12, after V lost 5 bases and J lost 7 bases. The CDR3 has 15 residues. Germline V gene sequence: CDR1 MDHEN, CDR2 SYDVKM.

Comment on this clone: The same CDR3 arises from other DNA sequences in this sample as well. This chain links TRBV19 with TRBJ2-3; 9 bases line up with TRBD2. The CDR3 covers 14 residues. Losses at the gene ends were 3 bases for V and 5 bases for J; bases not matched to a gene: 3. Germline-derived CDR1 and CDR2 are LNHDA and SQIVND (reference sequence). CDR3 protein: CASSIAGGQDTQYF. The DNA of the CDR3 is TGTGCCAGTAGTATCGCGGGAGGGCAAGATACGCAGTATTTT.

This clone has only a few counts. One junction end disagrees with the germline gene, perhaps due to a read error. V and J are TRBV6-8 and TRBJ1-4; the D gene is possibly TRBD1 (5 bases). This CDR3 has 14 residues. CDR1 is MNHGY, CDR2 SAAAGT, per germline. In DNA, the CDR3 is TGTGCCATCAGTGCGCCGGGGGATAATGAAAAACTGTTTTTT. Translating it yields CAISAPGDNEKLFF.

V gene TRBV6-8 combines with J gene TRBJ2-1, with a tentative D call TRBD2 (7 bases). V shed 10 bases and J shed 8 bases, with 24 bases lying between them. There are 15 residues in the CDR3. Looked up from germline, CDR1 is MNHGY and CDR2 is SAAAGT. The CDR3 DNA reads TGTGCCATCAATAAGGCGCGGGGGCCGAGGGATGAGCAGTTCTTC. Protein product: CAINKARGPRDEQFF.

The chain combines TRBV19 with TRBJ1-6, with 7 bases identical to TRBD1. CDR1 and CDR2 from the germline V gene are LNHDA and SQIVND (reference sequence). The CDR3 contains 16 residues. With V trimmed by 3 bases and J by 6 bases, 8 bases remained unmatched. The CDR3 coding sequence is TGTGCCAGTAGTATTGGGTGGGACAGCCTTAATTCACCCCTCCACTTT. This sequence encodes CASSIGWDSLNSPLHF.

The rearrangement links TRBV11-3 to TRBJ2-7; D is unclear. This CDR3 contains 14 residues. V was trimmed by 4 bases and J by 5 bases, leaving 15 bases between them. The germline V gene has CDR1 SGHNT and CDR2 YENEEA. The CDR3 sequence: CASSSGPQVHEQYF. The DNA of the CDR3 is TGTGCCAGCAGCTCTGGTCCCCAGGTTCACGAGCAGTACTTC.

CDR3 loop: CASSDAGGNQPQHF. The CDR3 bases are TGTGCCAGCAGTGACGCAGGGGGTAACCAGCCCCAGCATTTT. The chain couples TRBV6-7 to TRBJ1-5; 7 nucleotides agree with TRBD1. TRBV6-7 is annotated as an ORF whose role is uncertain. The ends lost 5 bases at V and 7 bases at J; junction bases unmatched: 8. The CDR3 runs to 14 residues.